This T cell receptor (beta chain) was sequenced for a study of shared clonotypes between healthy human individuals. The germline CDR1 and CDR2 sequences are MDHEN and SYDVKM. The CDR3 length is 17 residues. J lost 2 bases, V lost 5 bases, and 10 bases had no gene match. The naive CD8 subset, CD45RO-negative cells positively selected for CCR7, excluded terminally differentiated effector memory CD45RA+ cells. Data came from immunoSEQ multiplex PCR; TCRdb stores just in-frame clones and leaves some out. The sample gives over 800,000 clones, around 93% of which show up once; 24% is in the top ten. Study results and limitations: Among non-shared clonotypes, generation probabilities were lower than among those shared by all four donors.

On this clone: Its antigen is unidentified.

The J gene is TRBJ2-3, the V gene TRBV28, with 10 bases identical to TRBD2. Material: naive CD8+ T cells sorted from blood. This clonotype was sampled from a man aged 25-45 years in good health. The CDR3 DNA follows: TGTGCCAGCAGTACCCCATGGCTAGCGGGGGACACAGATACGCAGTATTTT. This encodes CASSTPWLAGDTDTQYF.